The present TCR beta chain was sequenced within a study of blood T cell repertoires in COVID-19. Turning to the study itself: From the United States, Italy and Spain came samples of acute and convalescent COVID-19. T cells, B-cell-depleted T cells, or PBMCs supplied cDNA or gDNA.

Between the trimmed V and J ends, which lost 4 bases and 6 bases, there was a span of 16 bases. CDR1 SGHTA and CDR2 FQGNSA come from the germline V gene. The CDR3 extends over 15 amino acids. This clone came up once. Here immunoSEQ multiplex PCR was the method, and the copy in TCRdb shows in-frame clones only, minus some. There are about 210,000 clones in the sample; 70% to 90% occur only once, and under 2.5% lies in the top ten. This sequence was found in a woman aged 70-85 years with COVID-19, enrolled during active disease. Material: peripheral blood. This sequence joins TRBV7-2 and TRBJ1-5; tentative D call: TRBD1 (6 bases). CDR3 DNA sequence: TGTGCCAGCAGCTACCGACGCCTACAGGGTCAGCCCCAGCATTTT. Protein sequence: CASSYRRLQGQPQHF.